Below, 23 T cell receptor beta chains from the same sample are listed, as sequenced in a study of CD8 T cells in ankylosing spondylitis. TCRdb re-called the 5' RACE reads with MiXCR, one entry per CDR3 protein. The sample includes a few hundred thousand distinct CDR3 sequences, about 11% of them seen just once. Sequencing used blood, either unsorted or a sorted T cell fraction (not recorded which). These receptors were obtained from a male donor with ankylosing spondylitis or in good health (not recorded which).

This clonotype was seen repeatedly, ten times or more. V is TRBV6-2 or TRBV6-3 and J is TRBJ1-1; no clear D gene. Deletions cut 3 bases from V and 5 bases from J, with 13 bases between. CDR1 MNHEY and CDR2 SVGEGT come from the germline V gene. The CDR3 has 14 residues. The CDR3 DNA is TGTGCCAGCAGTTATAACCCCCCGGGGACTGAAGCTTTCTTT. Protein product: CASSYNPPGTEAFF.

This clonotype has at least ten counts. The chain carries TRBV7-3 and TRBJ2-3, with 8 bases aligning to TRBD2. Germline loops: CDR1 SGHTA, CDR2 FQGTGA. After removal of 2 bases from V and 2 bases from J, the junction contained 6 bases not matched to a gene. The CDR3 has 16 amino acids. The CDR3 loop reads CASSLGVGLATDTQYF. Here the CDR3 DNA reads TGTGCCAGCAGCTTAGGGGTTGGACTAGCCACAGATACGCAGTATTTT.

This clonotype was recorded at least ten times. The CDR3 DNA sequence: TGCGCCAGCAGCTTGGTTGGGGAAACAACCTACAATGAGCAGTTCTTC. Protein sequence: CASSLVGETTYNEQFF. The V gene is TRBV5-1, the J gene TRBJ2-1; no clear D gene. This CDR3 is built from 16 residues. V was clipped by 0 bases and J by 2 bases, with 12 bases between them. Germline V gene lookup returns CDR1 SGHRS and CDR2 YFSETQ. Based on the CDR3 plus reference TRBV5-1 and TRBJ2-1, the full variable domain is KAGVTQTPRYLIKTRGQQVTLSCSPISGHRSVSWYQQTPGQGLQFLFEYFSETQRNKGNFPGRFSGRQFSNSRSEMNVSTLELGDSALYLCASSLVGETTYNEQFFGPGTRLTVL.

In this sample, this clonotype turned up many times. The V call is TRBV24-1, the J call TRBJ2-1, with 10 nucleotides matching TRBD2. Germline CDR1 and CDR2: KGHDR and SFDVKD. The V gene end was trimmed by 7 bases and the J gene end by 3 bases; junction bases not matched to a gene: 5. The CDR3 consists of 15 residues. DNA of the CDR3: TGTGCCACCAGACCTAGCGGGGGCATCTACAATGAGCAGTTCTTC. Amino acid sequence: CATRPSGGIYNEQFF.

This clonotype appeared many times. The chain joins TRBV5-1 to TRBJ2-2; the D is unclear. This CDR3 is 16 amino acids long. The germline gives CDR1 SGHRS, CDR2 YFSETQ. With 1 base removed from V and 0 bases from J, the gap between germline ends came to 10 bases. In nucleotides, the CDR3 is TGCGCCAGCAGCTTGACAGAGCAGCCGAACACCGGGGAGCTGTTTTTT. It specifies CASSLTEQPNTGELFF.

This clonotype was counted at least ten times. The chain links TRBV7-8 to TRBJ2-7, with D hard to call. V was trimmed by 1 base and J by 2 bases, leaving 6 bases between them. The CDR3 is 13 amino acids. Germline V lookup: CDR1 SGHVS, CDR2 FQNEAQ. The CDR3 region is CASSLVQAYEQYF. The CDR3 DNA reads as TGTGCCAGCAGCTTAGTGCAGGCCTACGAGCAGTACTTC.

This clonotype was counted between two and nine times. This CDR3 is CASTGQTSLTDEKLFF. In DNA, the CDR3 is TGTGCCAGTACGGGACAGACATCTTTAACGGATGAAAAACTGTTTTTT. This chain joins TRBV19 and TRBJ1-4; 7 nucleotides match TRBD1. CDR1 is LNHDA, CDR2 SQIVND, per germline (reference sequence). The CDR3 totals 16 residues. V trimming: 7 bases; J trimming: 6 bases; junction bases outside the gene matches: 14.

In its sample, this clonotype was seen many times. The DNA of the CDR3 is TGCGCCAGCAGCGGAGGTTACGGTGTCTCCTACAATGAGCAGTTCTTC. This translates into CASSGGYGVSYNEQFF. The rearrangement uses TRBV5-1 and TRBJ2-1, with D possibly TRBD2 on 5 matching bases. The V end lost 4 bases, the J end lost 0 bases, and 14 bases lay between the germline ends. CDR1 and CDR2 from the germline V gene are SGHRS and YFSETQ. The CDR3 has 16 amino acids.

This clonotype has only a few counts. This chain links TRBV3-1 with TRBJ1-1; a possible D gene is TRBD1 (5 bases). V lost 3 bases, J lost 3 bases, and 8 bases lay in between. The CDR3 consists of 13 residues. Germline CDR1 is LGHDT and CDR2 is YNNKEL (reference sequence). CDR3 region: CASSHGGDTEAFF. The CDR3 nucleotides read TGTGCCAGCAGCCATGGAGGGGACACTGAAGCTTTCTTT.

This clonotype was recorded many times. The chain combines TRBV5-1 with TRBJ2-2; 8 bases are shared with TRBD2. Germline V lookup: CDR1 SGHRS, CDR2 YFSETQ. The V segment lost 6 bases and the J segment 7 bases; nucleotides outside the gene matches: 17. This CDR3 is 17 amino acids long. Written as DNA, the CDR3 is TGCGCCAGCACCCCTCGGGGGGGCATACGACCGGTCGGGGAGCTGTTTTTT. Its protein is CASTPRGGIRPVGELFF.

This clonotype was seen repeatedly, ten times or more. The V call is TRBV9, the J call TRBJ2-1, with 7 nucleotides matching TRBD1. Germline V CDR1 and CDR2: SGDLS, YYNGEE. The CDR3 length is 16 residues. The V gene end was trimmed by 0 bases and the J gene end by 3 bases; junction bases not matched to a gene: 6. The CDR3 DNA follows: TGTGCCAGCAGCGTAGTAGGGGACAGTTTCTACAATGAGCAGTTCTTC. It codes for CASSVVGDSFYNEQFF.

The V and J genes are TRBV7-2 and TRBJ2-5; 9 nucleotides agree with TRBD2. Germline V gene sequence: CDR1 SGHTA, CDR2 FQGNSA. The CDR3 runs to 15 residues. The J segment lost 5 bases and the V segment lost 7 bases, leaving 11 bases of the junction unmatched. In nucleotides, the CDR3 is TGTGCCAGCAACTCACAAGCGGGGGGCGTCGAGACCCAGTACTTC. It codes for CASNSQAGGVETQYF.

CDR3 loop: CASSTGLAGLIETQYF. DNA of the CDR3: TGTGCCAGCAGTACGGGACTAGCGGGGTTAATTGAGACCCAGTACTTC. This sequence joins TRBV6-1 and TRBJ2-5; 13 bases agree with TRBD2. V trimming: 5 bases; J trimming: 5 bases; junction bases outside the gene matches: 8. CDR1 is MNHNS and CDR2 is SASEGT in the germline V gene. CDR3 size: 16 residues.

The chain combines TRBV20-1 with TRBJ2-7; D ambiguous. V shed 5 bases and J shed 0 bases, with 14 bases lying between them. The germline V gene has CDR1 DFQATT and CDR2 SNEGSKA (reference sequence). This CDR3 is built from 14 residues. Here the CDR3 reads CSAGAPDSSYEQYF. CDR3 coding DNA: TGCAGTGCTGGAGCCCCCGACTCCTCCTACGAGCAGTACTTC.

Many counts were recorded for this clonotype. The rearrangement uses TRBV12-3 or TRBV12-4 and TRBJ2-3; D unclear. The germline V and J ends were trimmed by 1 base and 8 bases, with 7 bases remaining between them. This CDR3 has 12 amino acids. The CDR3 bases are TGTGCCAGCAGTTTAGGGCGAGCTACGCAGTATTTT. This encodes CASSLGRATQYF.

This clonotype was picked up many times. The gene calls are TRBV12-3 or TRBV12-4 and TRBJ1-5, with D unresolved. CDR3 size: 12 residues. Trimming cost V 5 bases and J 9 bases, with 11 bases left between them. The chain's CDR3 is CASSLAGRPQHF. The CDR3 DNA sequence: TGTGCCAGCAGTCTTGCAGGTCGGCCCCAGCATTTT.

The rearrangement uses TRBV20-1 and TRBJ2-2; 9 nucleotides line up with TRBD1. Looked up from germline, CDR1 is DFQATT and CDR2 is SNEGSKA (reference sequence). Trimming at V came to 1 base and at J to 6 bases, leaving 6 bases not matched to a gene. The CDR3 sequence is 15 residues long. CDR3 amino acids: CSARARGQGAGELFF. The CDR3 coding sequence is TGCAGTGCTAGAGCTAGGGGACAGGGAGCCGGGGAGCTGTTTTTT.

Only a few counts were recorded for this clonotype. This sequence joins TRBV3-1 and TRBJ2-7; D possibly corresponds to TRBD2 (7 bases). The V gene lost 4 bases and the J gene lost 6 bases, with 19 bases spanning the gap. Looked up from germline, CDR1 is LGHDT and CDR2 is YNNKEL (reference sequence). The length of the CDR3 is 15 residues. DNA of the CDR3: TGTGCCAGCAGCCCTACCACGGGGGGCGGAGGCGAGCAGTACTTC. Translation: CASSPTTGGGGEQYF.

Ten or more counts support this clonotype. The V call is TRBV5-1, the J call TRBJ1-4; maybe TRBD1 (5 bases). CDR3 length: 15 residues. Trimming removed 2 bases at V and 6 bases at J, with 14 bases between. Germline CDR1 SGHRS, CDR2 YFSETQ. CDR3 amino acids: CASSFSPGGDEKLFF. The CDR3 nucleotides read TGCGCCAGCAGCTTCAGTCCGGGGGGTGATGAAAAACTGTTTTTT.

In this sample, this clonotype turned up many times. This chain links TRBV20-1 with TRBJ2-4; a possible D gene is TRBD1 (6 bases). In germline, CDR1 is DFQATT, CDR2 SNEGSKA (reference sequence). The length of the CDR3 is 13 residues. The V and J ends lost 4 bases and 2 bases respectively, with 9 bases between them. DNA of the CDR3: TGCAGTGCTAAGCAGGGGCCCAAAAACATTCAGTACTTC. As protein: CSAKQGPKNIQYF.

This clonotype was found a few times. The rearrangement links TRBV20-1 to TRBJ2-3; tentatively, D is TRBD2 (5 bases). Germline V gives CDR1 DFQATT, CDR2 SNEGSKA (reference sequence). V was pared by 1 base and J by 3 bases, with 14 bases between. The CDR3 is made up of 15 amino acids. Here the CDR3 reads CSARGGNRETDTQYF. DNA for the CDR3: TGCAGTGCTAGAGGAGGGAATAGGGAAACAGATACGCAGTATTTT.

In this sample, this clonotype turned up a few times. This CDR3 reads CSARDPRNMNTEAFF. CDR3 in DNA: TGCAGTGCTAGAGATCCCAGGAATATGAACACTGAAGCTTTCTTT. V and J are TRBV20-1 and TRBJ1-1; D unclear. This CDR3 has 15 amino acids. From germline, CDR1 is DFQATT and CDR2 SNEGSKA (reference sequence). The V and J ends lost 0 bases and 0 bases respectively, with 11 bases between them.

The CDR3 DNA follows: TGTGCCAGCAGGCCGGGACAGGGGATCCTAAATCAGCCCCAGCATTTT. It is translated as CASRPGQGILNQPQHF. V and J are TRBV6-8 and TRBJ1-5; TRBD1 matches 10 bases. The length of the CDR3 is 16 residues. Losses at the gene ends were 6 bases for V and 4 bases for J; bases not matched to a gene: 9. Germline V CDR1 and CDR2: MNHGY, SAAAGT.